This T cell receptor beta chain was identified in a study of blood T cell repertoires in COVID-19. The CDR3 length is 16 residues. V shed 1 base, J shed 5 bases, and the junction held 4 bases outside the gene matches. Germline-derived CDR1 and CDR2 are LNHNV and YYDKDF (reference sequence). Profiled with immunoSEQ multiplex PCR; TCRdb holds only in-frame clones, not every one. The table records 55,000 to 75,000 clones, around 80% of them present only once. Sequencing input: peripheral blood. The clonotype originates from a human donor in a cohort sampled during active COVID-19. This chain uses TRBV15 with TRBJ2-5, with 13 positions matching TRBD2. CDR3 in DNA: TGTGCCACCAGCAGAGGACTAGCGGGAGGTGGTGAGACCCAGTACTTC. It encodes CATSRGLAGGGETQYF.